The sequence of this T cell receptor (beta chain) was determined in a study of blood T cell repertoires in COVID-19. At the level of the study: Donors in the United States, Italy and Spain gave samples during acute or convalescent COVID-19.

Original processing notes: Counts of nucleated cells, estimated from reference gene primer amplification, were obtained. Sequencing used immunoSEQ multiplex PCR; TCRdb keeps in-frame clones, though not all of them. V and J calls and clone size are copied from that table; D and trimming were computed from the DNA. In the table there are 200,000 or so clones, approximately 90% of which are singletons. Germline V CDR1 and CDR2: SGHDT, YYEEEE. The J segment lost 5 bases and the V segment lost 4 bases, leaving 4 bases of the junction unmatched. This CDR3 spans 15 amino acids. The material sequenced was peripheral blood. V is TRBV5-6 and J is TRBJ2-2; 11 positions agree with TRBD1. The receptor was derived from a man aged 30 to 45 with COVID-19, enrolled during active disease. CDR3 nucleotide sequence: TGTGCCAGCAGCAGGACAGGGGGCGAAACCGGGGAGCTGTTTTTT. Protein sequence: CASSRTGGETGELFF.